This TCR beta chain was documented in a study of shared clonotypes between healthy human individuals. Study background: Per donor, CD8 memory used one plate, CD8 naive used two, CD4 memory used three and CD4 naive used three. The study's findings and limits: Naive CD4 clonotypes were shared across several donors at around 5.4%.

The germline V gene has CDR1 SGHRS and CDR2 YFSETQ. The V gene end was trimmed by 4 bases and the J gene end by 6 bases; junction bases not matched to a gene: 6. This CDR3 comprises 13 residues. Clones were sequenced by immunoSEQ multiplex PCR, and TCRdb holds only the in-frame ones, with some missing. The sample yields around 640,000 clones, roughly 96% seen once. The naive CD8 fraction comprised CD45RO-negative cells positively selected for CCR7 and excluded terminally differentiated effector memory CD45RA+ cells. Healthy adults negative for HIV, lacking recent acute infections or vaccinations, served as donors. As regards this clone: Its antigen remains unidentified.

The rearrangement joins TRBV5-1 to TRBJ2-7; 8 bases map to TRBD1. Sequences were obtained from naive CD8+ T cells sorted from blood. The clonotype was recovered from a woman aged 30 to 39 in good health. CDR3 loop: CASSIGQGREQYF. CDR3 nucleotide sequence: TGCGCCAGCAGCATCGGACAGGGCCGCGAGCAGTACTTC. Variable domain in full (rest from reference TRBV5-1 and TRBJ2-7): KAGVTQTPRYLIKTRGQQVTLSCSPISGHRSVSWYQQTPGQGLQFLFEYFSETQRNKGNFPGRFSGRQFSNSRSEMNVSTLELGDSALYLCASSIGQGREQYFGPGTRLTVT.